This T cell receptor beta chain was captured in a study of blood T cell repertoires in COVID-19. This CDR3 comprises 17 residues. Germline lookup yields CDR1 KGHSH and CDR2 LQKENI. The trim removed 2 bases at V and 1 base at J, leaving 9 bases unmatched. Source study methods: Scientists estimated how many nucleated cells there were by amplifying reference gene primers. This table comes from immunoSEQ multiplex PCR, and its TCRdb copy is limited to in-frame clones, with some not included. V and J calls plus clone size are reproduced from that table; the DNA served to infer D and trimming. The sample records some 320,000 clones, about nine tenths being singletons.

Sequenced: PBMCs or T cells enriched from blood (not recorded which). The chain carries TRBV18 and TRBJ1-2, with 8 bases lining up with TRBD1. The source is a woman between 45 and 60 years old who had been exposed to COVID-19. The CDR3 bases are TGTGCCAGCTCACCAGCCGGGACAGGAGCCAATAACTATGGCTACACCTTC. Its protein product is CASSPAGTGANNYGYTF.